This T cell receptor (beta chain) originates from a study of T cell responses to AZD1222 COVID-19 vaccine. Germline V CDR1 and CDR2: KGHDR, SFDVKD. CDR3 size: 14 residues. V lost 4 bases, J lost 7 bases, and 13 bases lay in between. Produced via immunoSEQ multiplex PCR; TCRdb's table is partial and in-frame only. The data show about 180,000 clones, 80% to 90% seen once. The sequences come from peripheral blood, collected 28 days after the second AZD1222 dose. V gene TRBV24-1 combines with J gene TRBJ2-1, with D possibly called TRBD1 or TRBD2 (5 bases each). The TCR originated in an adult who received the AZD1222 COVID-19 vaccine. CDR3 residues: CATSDQGPRNEQFF. In DNA form, the CDR3 reads TGTGCCACCAGTGACCAGGGACCGCGGAATGAGCAGTTCTTC.